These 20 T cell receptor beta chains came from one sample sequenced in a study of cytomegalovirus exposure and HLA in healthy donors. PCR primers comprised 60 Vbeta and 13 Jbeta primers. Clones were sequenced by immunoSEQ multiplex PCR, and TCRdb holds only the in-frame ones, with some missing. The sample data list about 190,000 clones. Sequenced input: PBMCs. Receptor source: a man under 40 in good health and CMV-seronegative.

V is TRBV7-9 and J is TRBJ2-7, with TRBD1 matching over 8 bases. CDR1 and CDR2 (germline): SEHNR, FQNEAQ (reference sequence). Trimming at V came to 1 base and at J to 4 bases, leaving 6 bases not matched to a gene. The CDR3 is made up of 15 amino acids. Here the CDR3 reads CASSLDWTGQYEQYF. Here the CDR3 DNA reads TGTGCCAGCAGCTTAGACTGGACAGGGCAATACGAGCAGTACTTC.

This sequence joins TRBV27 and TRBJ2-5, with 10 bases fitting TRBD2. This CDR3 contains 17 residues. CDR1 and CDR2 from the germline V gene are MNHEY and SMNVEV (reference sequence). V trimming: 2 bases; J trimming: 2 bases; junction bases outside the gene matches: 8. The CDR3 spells CASSLGASGGYQETQYF. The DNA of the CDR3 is TGTGCCAGCAGTTTAGGGGCTAGCGGGGGCTATCAAGAGACCCAGTACTTC.

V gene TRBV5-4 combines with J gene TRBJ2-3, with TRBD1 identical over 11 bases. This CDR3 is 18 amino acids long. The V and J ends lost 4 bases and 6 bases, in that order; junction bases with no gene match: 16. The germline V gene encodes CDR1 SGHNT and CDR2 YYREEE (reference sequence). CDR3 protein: CASSLKLTGTGGSDTQYF. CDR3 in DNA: TGTGCCAGCAGCCTAAAACTGACCGGGACAGGGGGATCGGATACGCAGTATTTT.

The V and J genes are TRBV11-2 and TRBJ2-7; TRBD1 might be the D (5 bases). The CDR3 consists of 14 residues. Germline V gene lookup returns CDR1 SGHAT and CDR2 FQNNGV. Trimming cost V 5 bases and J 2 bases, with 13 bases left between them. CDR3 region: CASSQGRVAYEQYF. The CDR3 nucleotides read TGTGCCAGCAGCCAGGGTCGTGTCGCCTACGAGCAGTACTTC.

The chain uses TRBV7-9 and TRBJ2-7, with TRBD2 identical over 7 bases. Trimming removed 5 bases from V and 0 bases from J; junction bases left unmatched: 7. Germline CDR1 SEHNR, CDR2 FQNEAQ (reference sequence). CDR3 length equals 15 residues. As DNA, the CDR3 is TGTGCCAGCAGCCCTCTAGCGGAGGCCTCCTACGAGCAGTACTTC. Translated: CASSPLAEASYEQYF.

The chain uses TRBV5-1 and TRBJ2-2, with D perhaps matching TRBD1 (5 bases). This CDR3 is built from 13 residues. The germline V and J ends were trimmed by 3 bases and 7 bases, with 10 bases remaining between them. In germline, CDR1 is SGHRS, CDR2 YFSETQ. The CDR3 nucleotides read TGCGCCAGCAGCTACCAGGGTAACGGGGAGCTGTTTTTT. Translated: CASSYQGNGELFF.

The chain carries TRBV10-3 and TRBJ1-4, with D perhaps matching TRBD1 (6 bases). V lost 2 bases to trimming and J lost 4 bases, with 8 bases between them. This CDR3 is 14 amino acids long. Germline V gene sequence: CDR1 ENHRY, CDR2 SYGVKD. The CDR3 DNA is TGTGCCATCAGTGAGGGACAGCATAATGAAAAACTGTTTTTT. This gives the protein CAISEGQHNEKLFF.

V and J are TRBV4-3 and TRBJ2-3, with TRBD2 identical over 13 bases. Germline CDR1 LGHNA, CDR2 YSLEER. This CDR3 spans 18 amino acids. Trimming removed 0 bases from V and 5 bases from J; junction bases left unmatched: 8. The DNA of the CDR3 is TGCGCCAGCAGCCAAGACATCCCACTAGCGGGGGGGCTAGATACGCAGTATTTT. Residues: CASSQDIPLAGGLDTQYF.

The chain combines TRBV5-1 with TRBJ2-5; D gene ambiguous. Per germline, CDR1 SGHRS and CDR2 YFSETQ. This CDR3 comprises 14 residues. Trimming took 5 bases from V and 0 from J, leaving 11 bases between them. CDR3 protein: CASSSELYQETQYF. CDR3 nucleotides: TGCGCCAGCAGTTCTGAGCTGTACCAAGAGACCCAGTACTTC.

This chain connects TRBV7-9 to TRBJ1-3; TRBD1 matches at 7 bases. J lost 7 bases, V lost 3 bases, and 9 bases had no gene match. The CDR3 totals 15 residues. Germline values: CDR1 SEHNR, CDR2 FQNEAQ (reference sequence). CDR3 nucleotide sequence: TGTGCCAGCAGCTTGGGAAGGGGGCCACAGAACACCATATATTTT. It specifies CASSLGRGPQNTIYF.

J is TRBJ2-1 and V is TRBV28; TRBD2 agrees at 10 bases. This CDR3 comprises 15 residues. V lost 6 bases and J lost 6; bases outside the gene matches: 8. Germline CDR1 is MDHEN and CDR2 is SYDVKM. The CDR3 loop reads CASSSGLARRNEQFF. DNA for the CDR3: TGTGCCAGCAGCTCGGGACTAGCGCGCCGCAATGAGCAGTTCTTC.

CDR3 region: CASSPGTGSNIQYF. The CDR3 region has the DNA TGCGCCAGCAGCCCCGGGACAGGATCAAACATTCAGTACTTC. The rearrangement uses TRBV5-1 and TRBJ2-4, with 8 bases matching TRBD1. The germline V gene has CDR1 SGHRS and CDR2 YFSETQ. Germline trimming cut 4 bases from V and 6 bases from J; bases unmatched to any gene: 6. The CDR3 totals 14 residues.

The CDR3 region has the DNA TGTGCCATCAGTGAGTCCAACAGGATGAACACTGAAGCTTTCTTT. This codes for CAISESNRMNTEAFF. The chain is built from TRBV10-3 and TRBJ1-1, with D maybe TRBD1 (5 bases). CDR1 and CDR2 (germline): ENHRY, SYGVKD. The V gene lost 0 bases and the J gene lost 0 bases, with 8 bases spanning the gap. The CDR3 consists of 15 residues.

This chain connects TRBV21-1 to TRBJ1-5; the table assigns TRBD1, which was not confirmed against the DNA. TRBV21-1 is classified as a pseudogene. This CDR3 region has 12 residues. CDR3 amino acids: CASTNDREPQHF. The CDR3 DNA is TGTGCCAGCACCAACGACAGGGAGCCCCAGCATTTT.

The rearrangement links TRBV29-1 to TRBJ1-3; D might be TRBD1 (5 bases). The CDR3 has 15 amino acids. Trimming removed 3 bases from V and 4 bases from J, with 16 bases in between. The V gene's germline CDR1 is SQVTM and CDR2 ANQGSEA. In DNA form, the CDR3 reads TGCAGCGTTGAGGGGGACTCTCCGAGAGGAAACACCATATATTTT. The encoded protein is CSVEGDSPRGNTIYF.

In nucleotides, the CDR3 is TGTGCCAGCAGTCCGCGGCTCCTAATTGGCTACACCTTC. It codes for CASSPRLLIGYTF. The V call is TRBV28, the J call TRBJ1-2; unclear D gene. Per germline, CDR1 MDHEN and CDR2 SYDVKM. The CDR3 has 13 residues. Trimming took off 5 bases at V and 7 bases at J, with 14 bases between the two ends.

CDR3 loop: CASSSGGGDGYTF. In DNA form, the CDR3 reads TGTGCCAGCAGCTCCGGGGGTGGGGATGGCTACACCTTC. This rearrangement joins TRBV5-4 to TRBJ1-2, with D possibly matching TRBD1 (5 bases). Deletions cut 3 bases from V and 6 bases from J, with 12 bases between. CDR1 and CDR2 (germline): SGHNT, YYREEE (reference sequence). CDR3 length: 13 amino acids. The full variable domain, with the rest looked up from reference TRBV5-4 and TRBJ1-2, is ETGVTQSPTHLIKTRGQQVTLRCSSQSGHNTVSWYQQALGQGPQFIFQYYREEENGRGNFPPRFSGLQFPNYSSELNVNALELDDSALYLCASSSGGGDGYTFGSGTRLTVV.

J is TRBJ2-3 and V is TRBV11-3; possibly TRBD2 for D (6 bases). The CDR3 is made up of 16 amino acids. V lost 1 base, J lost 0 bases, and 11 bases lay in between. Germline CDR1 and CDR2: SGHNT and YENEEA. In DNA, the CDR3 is TGTGCCAGCAGCTTAGGCGCTAGCGAAAGCACAGATACGCAGTATTTT. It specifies CASSLGASESTDTQYF.

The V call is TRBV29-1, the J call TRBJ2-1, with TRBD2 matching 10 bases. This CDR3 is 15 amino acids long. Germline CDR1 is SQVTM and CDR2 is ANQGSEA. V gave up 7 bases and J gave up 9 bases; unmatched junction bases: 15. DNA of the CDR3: TGCAGCGCTAAACCCGGGACTAGCGCCGGGGTTGAGCAGTTCTTC. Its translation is CSAKPGTSAGVEQFF.

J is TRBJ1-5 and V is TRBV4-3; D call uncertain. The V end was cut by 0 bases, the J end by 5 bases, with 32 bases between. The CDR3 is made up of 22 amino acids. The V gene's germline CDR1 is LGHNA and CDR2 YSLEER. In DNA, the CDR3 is TGCGCCAGCAGCCAAGATAAAGGAAGAGCCCCTGCTTGTTTAAGCGTGCATCAGCCCCAGCATTTT. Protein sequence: CASSQDKGRAPACLSVHQPQHF.